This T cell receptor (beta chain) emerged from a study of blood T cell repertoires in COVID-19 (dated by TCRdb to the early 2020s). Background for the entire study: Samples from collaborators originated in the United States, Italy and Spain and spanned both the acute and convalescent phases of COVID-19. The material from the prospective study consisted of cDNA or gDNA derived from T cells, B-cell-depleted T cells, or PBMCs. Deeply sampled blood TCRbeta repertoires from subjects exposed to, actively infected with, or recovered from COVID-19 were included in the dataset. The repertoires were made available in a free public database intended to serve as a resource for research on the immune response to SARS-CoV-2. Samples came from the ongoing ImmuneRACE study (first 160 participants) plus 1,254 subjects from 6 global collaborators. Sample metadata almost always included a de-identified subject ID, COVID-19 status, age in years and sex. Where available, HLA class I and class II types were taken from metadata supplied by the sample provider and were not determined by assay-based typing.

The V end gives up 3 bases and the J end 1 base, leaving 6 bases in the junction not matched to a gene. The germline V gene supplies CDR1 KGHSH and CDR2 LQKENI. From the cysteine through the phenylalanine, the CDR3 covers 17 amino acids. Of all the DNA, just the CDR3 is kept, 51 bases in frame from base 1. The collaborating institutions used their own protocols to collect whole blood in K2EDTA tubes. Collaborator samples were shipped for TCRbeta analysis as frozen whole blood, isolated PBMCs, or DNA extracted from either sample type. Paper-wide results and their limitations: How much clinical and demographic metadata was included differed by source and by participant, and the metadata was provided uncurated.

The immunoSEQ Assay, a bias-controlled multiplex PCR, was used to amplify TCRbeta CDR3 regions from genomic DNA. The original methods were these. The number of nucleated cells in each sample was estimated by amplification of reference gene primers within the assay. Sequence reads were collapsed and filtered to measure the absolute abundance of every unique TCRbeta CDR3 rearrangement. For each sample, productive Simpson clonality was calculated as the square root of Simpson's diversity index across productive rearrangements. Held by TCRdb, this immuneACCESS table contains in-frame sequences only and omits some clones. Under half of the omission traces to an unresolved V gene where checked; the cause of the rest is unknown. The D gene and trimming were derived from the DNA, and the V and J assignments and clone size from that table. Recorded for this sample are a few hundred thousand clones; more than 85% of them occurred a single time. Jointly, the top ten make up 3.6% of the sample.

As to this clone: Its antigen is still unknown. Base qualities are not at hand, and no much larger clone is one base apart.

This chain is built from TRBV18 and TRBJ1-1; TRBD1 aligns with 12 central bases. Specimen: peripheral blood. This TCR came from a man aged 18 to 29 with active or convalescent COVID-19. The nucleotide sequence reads TGTGCCAGCTCACCTCCGGGACAGGGGGCTGGGAACACTGAAGCTTTCTTT. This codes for CASSPPGQGAGNTEAFF.